This T cell receptor (beta chain) stems from a study of PD-1 blockade in classical Hodgkin lymphoma. Study context: A 3 mg/kg intravenous dose of nivolumab was received by patients every 2 weeks. Study conclusions and caveats: Patients were excluded if nivolumab began under 1 year after ASCT (the autologous transplant). CD4+ TCR diversity climbed significantly by C4D1, unlike CD8+ TCR diversity. Baseline TCR diversity was reportedly lower in newly diagnosed patients than healthy donors.

This sample's time point: cycle 4 day 1 (C4D1), after 5 to 7 weeks of nivolumab. Brentuximab vedotin exposure varied among the patients, all of whom had relapsed after autologous stem cell transplantation. Only one count was recorded for this clone. Its antigen is unknown. The CDR3 covers 12 residues. From germline, CDR1 is MGHDK and CDR2 SYGVNS. V lost 11 bases, J lost 7 bases, and 10 bases stayed unmatched. TCRdb keeps only in-frame clones here, not all; method: immunoSEQ multiplex PCR. Among approximately 110,000 clones listed, roughly nine tenths were seen once. The sample in question was peripheral blood mononuclear cells (PBMCs), obtained before the fourth cycle of nivolumab. The chain joins TRBV25-1 to TRBJ2-7; 8 nucleotides agree with TRBD1. The clonotype comes from a human donor with classical Hodgkin lymphoma. CDR3 sequence reads: CAVDRGGREQYF. As DNA, the CDR3 is TGTGCCGTCGACAGGGGAGGACGGGAGCAGTACTTC.